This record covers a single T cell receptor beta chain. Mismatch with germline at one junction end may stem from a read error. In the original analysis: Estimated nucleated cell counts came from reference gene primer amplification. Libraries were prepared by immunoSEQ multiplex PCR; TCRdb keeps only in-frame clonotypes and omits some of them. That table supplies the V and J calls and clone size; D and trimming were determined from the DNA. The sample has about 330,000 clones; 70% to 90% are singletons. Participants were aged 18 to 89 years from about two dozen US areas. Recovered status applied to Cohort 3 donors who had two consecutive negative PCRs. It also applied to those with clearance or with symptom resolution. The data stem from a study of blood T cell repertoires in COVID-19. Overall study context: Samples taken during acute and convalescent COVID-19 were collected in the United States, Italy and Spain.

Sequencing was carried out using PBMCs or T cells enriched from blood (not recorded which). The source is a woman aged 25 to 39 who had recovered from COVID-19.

The CDR3 bases are TGTGCCAGCAGGGCCAGGGGGAACGCCGGGGAGCTGTTTTTT. It specifies CASRARGNAGELFF. V and J are TRBV7-2 and TRBJ2-2; 7 bases match TRBD1. The CDR3 loop spans 14 amino acids. Per the germline V gene, CDR1 is SGHTA and CDR2 is FQGNSA.